One sample yielded the 30 T cell receptor beta chains listed below, sequenced in a study of CD4 T cells in relation to SARS-CoV-2 and coronaviruses. CD4+ T cells from unexposed donors were obtained before the COVID-19 pandemic (2011-2018). CD4+ T cells were isolated from the cells after around 11 days of culture. Using immunoSEQ multiplex PCR, the repertoire was profiled, and TCRdb retains in-frame clones only, with some absent. This sample yields 15,000 to 20,000 clones, of which 70% to 80% are seen a single time; roughly 15% belongs to the top ten. Antigens for these TCRs are unknown. Sequences were obtained from CD4+ T cells from PBMCs, cultured in vitro. The receptors were sampled from a human donor in good health.

The chain uses TRBV28 and TRBJ2-6; D uncertain. Per the germline V gene, CDR1 is MDHEN and CDR2 is SYDVKM. This CDR3 is 14 amino acids long. The ends were cut back, 8 bases at V and 4 bases at J, with 12 bases in the middle. The CDR3 bases are TGTGCCAGCTCCGACCTACCCGGGGCCAACGTCCTGACTTTC. This translates into CASSDLPGANVLTF.

The V gene is TRBV11-2, the J gene TRBJ1-2; maybe TRBD1 (5 bases). Germline CDR1 and CDR2: SGHAT and FQNNGV. V was trimmed by 7 bases and J by 0 bases, leaving 12 bases between them. This CDR3 spans 14 amino acids. The CDR3 protein is CASTWTWANYGYTF. In DNA, the CDR3 is TGTGCCAGCACCTGGACATGGGCTAACTATGGCTACACCTTC.

The chain employs TRBV19 and TRBJ1-1; D uncertain. Per germline, CDR1 LNHDA and CDR2 SQIVND (reference sequence). Trimming pared 9 bases from V and 2 bases from J, leaving 10 bases between. This CDR3 contains 12 residues. The CDR3 loop reads CASRRPNTEAFF. CDR3 DNA sequence: TGTGCCAGCAGGAGACCTAACACTGAAGCTTTCTTT.

The V gene is TRBV28, the J gene TRBJ2-1; D not resolved. V was cut by 5 bases and J by 10 bases, with 12 bases left in between. The germline CDR1 and CDR2 sequences are MDHEN and SYDVKM. This CDR3 is 12 amino acids long. Here the CDR3 reads CASSVQEKEQFF. The DNA of the CDR3 is TGTGCCAGCAGTGTCCAGGAGAAGGAGCAGTTCTTC.

J is TRBJ2-3 and V is TRBV5-6; 14 bases map to TRBD2. The CDR3 sequence is 17 residues long. V lost 4 bases to trimming and J lost 5 bases; unmatched junction nucleotides: 9. Germline-derived CDR1 and CDR2 are SGHDT and YYEEEE. This chain's CDR3 is CASSLQGLAGVRDTQYF. The DNA for the CDR3 is TGTGCCAGCAGCCTGCAGGGACTAGCGGGAGTAAGAGATACGCAGTATTTT.

The chain carries TRBV30 and TRBJ1-6; maybe TRBD1 (5 bases). V shed 4 bases and J shed 0 bases, with 10 bases lying between them. CDR1 is GTSNPN, CDR2 SVGIG, per germline (reference sequence). The CDR3 consists of 15 residues. The CDR3 loop reads CAWTSDSSYNSPLHF. In DNA, the CDR3 is TGTGCCTGGACCAGTGACAGCTCCTATAATTCACCCCTCCACTTT.

A few counts support this clone. The chain employs TRBV10-2 and TRBJ1-5, with D hard to call. The CDR3 contains 14 residues. The V end lost 0 bases, the J end lost 4 bases, and 7 bases lay between the germline ends. Germline CDR1 reads WSHSY; CDR2 reads SAAADI. Written as DNA, the CDR3 is TGCGCCAGCAGTGAGTCCCACCTTAATCAGCCCCAGCATTTT. Encoded protein: CASSESHLNQPQHF.

The chain links TRBV18 to TRBJ1-5; TRBD1 agrees at 9 bases. Germline V gene lookup returns CDR1 KGHSH and CDR2 LQKENI. Germline trimming cut 2 bases from V and 4 bases from J; bases unmatched to any gene: 9. The CDR3 totals 17 residues. This chain's CDR3 is CASSPFPSGTGNQPQHF. CDR3 sequence (DNA): TGTGCCAGCTCACCATTTCCCTCCGGGACAGGGAATCAGCCCCAGCATTTT.

This clone has just a few counts. The CDR3: CASSGFGGPEPQHF. CDR3 DNA: TGTGCCAGCAGTGGGTTTGGGGGCCCGGAGCCCCAGCATTTT. The gene calls are TRBV2 and TRBJ1-5, with D possibly being TRBD1 (6 bases). The CDR3 extends over 14 amino acids. The germline CDR1 and CDR2 sequences are SNHLY and FYNNEI. The V and J ends lost 4 bases and 8 bases respectively, with 15 bases between them. Drawing the rest from reference TRBV2 and TRBJ1-5, the complete variable domain is EPEVTQTPSHQVTQMGQEVILRCVPISNHLYFYWYRQILGQKVEFLVSFYNNEISEKSEIFDDQFSVERPDGSNFTLKIRSTKLEDSAMYFCASSGFGGPEPQHFGDGTRLSIL.

This sequence joins TRBV6-6 and TRBJ2-4; 14 nucleotides line up with TRBD2. This CDR3 contains 18 residues. The trim removed 5 bases at V and 0 bases at J, leaving 6 bases unmatched. In germline, CDR1 is MNHNY, CDR2 SVGAGI (reference sequence). The CDR3 coding sequence is TGTGCCAGCAGTCCTAAGGGACTAGCGGGGGTAGCCAAAAACATTCAGTACTTC. Translating it yields CASSPKGLAGVAKNIQYF.

This chain uses TRBV5-1 with TRBJ2-1; 10 positions match TRBD2. The CDR3 covers 15 residues. V lost 4 bases, J lost 5 bases, and 6 bases stayed unmatched. Germline V gene lookup returns CDR1 SGHRS and CDR2 YFSETQ. CDR3 in DNA: TGCGCCAGCAGCACCGGGACTAGCGTTAACAATGAGCAGTTCTTC. Translation: CASSTGTSVNNEQFF. The full variable domain, its missing parts supplied by reference TRBV5-1 and TRBJ2-1, is KAGVTQTPRYLIKTRGQQVTLSCSPISGHRSVSWYQQTPGQGLQFLFEYFSETQRNKGNFPGRFSGRQFSNSRSEMNVSTLELGDSALYLCASSTGTSVNNEQFFGPGTRLTVL.

V gene TRBV20-1 combines with J gene TRBJ2-3; D call uncertain. The CDR3 is made up of 11 amino acids. Trimming removed 0 bases at V and 6 bases at J, with 4 bases between. Germline values: CDR1 DFQATT, CDR2 SNEGSKA (reference sequence). The chain's CDR3 is CSARDMDTQYF. As DNA, the CDR3 is TGCAGTGCTAGAGATATGGATACGCAGTATTTT.

The V and J genes are TRBV5-1 and TRBJ2-1; 9 bases are a match to TRBD2. V was pared by 0 bases and J by 3 bases, with 10 bases of the junction left unmatched. The CDR3 runs 18 residues. Germline V gene data show CDR1 as SGHRS and CDR2 as YFSETQ. CDR3 region: CASSLGTVTSGYYNEQFF. The CDR3 DNA follows: TGCGCCAGCAGCTTGGGGACTGTGACTAGCGGATACTACAATGAGCAGTTCTTC.

This clone was counted a few times. J is TRBJ2-1 and V is TRBV6-4; 7 bases fit TRBD2. V shed 6 bases and J 3 bases; nucleotides not matched to a gene: 8. Germline CDR1 reads MRHNA; CDR2 reads SNTAGT. The CDR3 loop spans 15 amino acids. CDR3 bases: TGTGCCAGCAGCCGTCTGGCGGGAGACTACAATGAGCAGTTCTTC. Amino acid sequence: CASSRLAGDYNEQFF.

The V call is TRBV7-9, the J call TRBJ2-7, with 8 bases fitting TRBD1. The germline CDR1 and CDR2 sequences are SEHNR and FQNEAQ (reference sequence). J gave up 2 bases and V 8 bases, and 8 bases lay outside the gene matches. CDR3 length: 14 residues. CDR3 in amino acids: CASGPGTGPYEQYF. For the CDR3, the DNA is TGTGCCAGCGGACCGGGGACAGGCCCCTACGAGCAGTACTTC.

The genes are TRBV4-2 and TRBJ2-5, with TRBD2 identical over 10 bases. The J segment lost 3 bases and the V segment lost 1 base, leaving 11 bases of the junction unmatched. The CDR3 consists of 18 residues. The germline CDR1 and CDR2 sequences are LGHNA and YNFKEQ. The CDR3 loop reads CASSQGTSGQRGEETQYF. CDR3 in DNA: TGTGCCAGCAGCCAAGGGACTAGCGGCCAGCGGGGGGAAGAGACCCAGTACTTC.

This chain links TRBV5-1 with TRBJ2-2; possible D gene TRBD2, 6 bases. V shed 2 bases and J shed 6 bases, with 20 bases lying between them. The germline CDR1 and CDR2 sequences are SGHRS and YFSETQ. The CDR3 contains 17 residues. The DNA for the CDR3 is TGCGCCAGCAGCTTCGGCAAACTCGGGGGTAGCTCCGGGGAGCTGTTTTTT. Translated, it gives CASSFGKLGGSSGELFF.

The table lists this clone with a count of one. The V and J genes are TRBV4-1 and TRBJ2-3, with D unclear. The CDR3 has 16 residues. CDR1 is MGHRA and CDR2 is YSYEKL in the germline V gene. Trimming cost V 0 bases and J 2 bases, with 12 bases left between them. The CDR3: CASSQERRITTDTQYF. The CDR3, as DNA: TGCGCCAGCAGCCAAGAGAGGAGAATAACCACAGATACGCAGTATTTT.

This clone showed up just once. The gene calls are TRBV11-2 and TRBJ2-3, with a possible D match to TRBD2 (6 bases). This CDR3 is built from 15 residues. Germline V gene sequence: CDR1 SGHAT, CDR2 FQNNGV. Trimming shortened V by 4 bases and J by 2 bases, and 13 bases separated the two germline ends. The CDR3 DNA reads TGTGCCAGCAGCTCACCCGGGGGAAACACAGATACGCAGTATTTT. Residues: CASSSPGGNTDTQYF.

The chain uses TRBV27 and TRBJ1-1; D uncertain. The CDR3 contains 12 residues. Germline loops: CDR1 MNHEY, CDR2 SMNVEV (reference sequence). V was trimmed by 4 bases and J by 9 bases, leaving 12 bases between them. The CDR3 bases are TGTGCCAGCAGTTCCGCGGGGAGGCAAGCTTTCTTT. Translating it yields CASSSAGRQAFF.

This clone was recorded once. V gene TRBV24-1 combines with J gene TRBJ2-1; TRBD2 matches 10 bases. This CDR3 is 15 amino acids long. Germline CDR1 and CDR2: KGHDR and SFDVKD. The J segment lost 8 bases and the V segment lost 5 bases, leaving 8 bases of the junction unmatched. In nucleotides, the CDR3 is TGTGCCACCAGTGCCCCCAGCGGGAGGGAAGATGAGCAGTTCTTC. Translating it yields CATSAPSGREDEQFF.

This clone came up once. The chain carries TRBV10-3 and TRBJ2-7; D remains ambiguous. CDR1 ENHRY and CDR2 SYGVKD come from the germline V gene. Deletions cut 3 bases from V and 6 bases from J, with 9 bases between. The CDR3 length is 12 residues. The CDR3 DNA sequence: TGTGCCATCAGTGAAAGACAAAGCGAGCAGTACTTC. Residues: CAISERQSEQYF.

The chain is built from TRBV10-3 and TRBJ2-1; 8 nucleotides align to TRBD1. J lost 0 bases, V lost 5 bases, and 18 bases had no gene match. The CDR3 covers 20 residues. Germline CDR1 ENHRY, CDR2 SYGVKD. The CDR3 DNA follows: TGTGCCATCAGTCCCGGGGACAGGTCCGTATTCGGGAGCTCCTACAATGAGCAGTTCTTC. It translates to CAISPGDRSVFGSSYNEQFF.

The chain joins TRBV5-1 to TRBJ1-1, with D maybe TRBD1 (5 bases). CDR3 length: 15 residues. Trimming removed 1 base at V and 1 base at J, with 11 bases between. CDR1 and CDR2 (germline): SGHRS, YFSETQ. The DNA of the CDR3 is TGCGCCAGCAGCTTGTCCGCCACAGGGAACACTGAAGCTTTCTTT. Amino acid sequence: CASSLSATGNTEAFF.

The chain links TRBV10-2 to TRBJ1-1; a possible D gene is TRBD1 (6 bases). Per the germline V gene, CDR1 is WSHSY and CDR2 is SAAADI. CDR3 length equals 14 residues. Trimming shortened V by 6 bases and J by 2 bases, and 13 bases separated the two germline ends. CDR3 nucleotide sequence: TGCGCCAGCAGGATAACAGGGCTTAACACTGAAGCTTTCTTT. Its protein is CASRITGLNTEAFF.

Regarding this clone: A junction end diverges from the germline sequence, so it may reflect a read error. The rearrangement joins TRBV19 to TRBJ1-2; no clear D gene. From germline, CDR1 is LNHDA and CDR2 SQIVND (reference sequence). The CDR3 covers 11 residues. CDR3 amino acids: CASSIDWRVHF. DNA of the CDR3: TGTGCCAGTAGTATAGACTGGAGAGTCCACTTC.

J is TRBJ2-1 and V is TRBV15, with 7 bases fitting TRBD2. Losses at the gene ends were 0 bases for V and 2 bases for J; bases not matched to a gene: 4. Germline V gives CDR1 LNHNV, CDR2 YYDKDF (reference sequence). The CDR3 runs to 16 residues. The DNA of the CDR3 is TGTGCCACCAGCAGAGACCCTAGCGGAACCTACAATGAGCAGTTCTTC. This codes for CATSRDPSGTYNEQFF.

The chain is built from TRBV9 and TRBJ1-2; perhaps TRBD1 as D (5 bases). The CDR3 consists of 14 residues. CDR1 is SGDLS and CDR2 is YYNGEE in the germline V gene. The germline V and J ends were trimmed by 2 bases and 8 bases, with 16 bases remaining between them. The CDR3 DNA reads as TGTGCCAGCAGCGTGGGGGACCAGCGGCGGGGCTACACCTTC. It encodes CASSVGDQRRGYTF.

CDR3 sequence: CASSQQGSTGELFF. The CDR3 bases are TGTGCCAGCAGCCAACAGGGATCCACCGGGGAGCTGTTTTTT. V and J are TRBV3-1 (or the pseudogene TRBV3-2) and TRBJ2-2; tentative D call: TRBD1 (5 bases). Trimming left V 2 bases short and J 4 bases short, with 8 bases between. Germline assignment: CDR1 LGHDT and CDR2 YNNKEL (reference sequence). This CDR3 region has 14 residues.

Only one count was recorded for this clone. The chain recombines TRBV23-1 with TRBJ2-2, with 9 bases that match TRBD2. TRBV23-1 is flagged as an ORF with uncertain function. J was trimmed by 7 bases and V by 2 bases; bases with no gene match: 17. The CDR3 is made up of 19 amino acids. In DNA, the CDR3 is TGCGCCAGCAGTCAAGACACATCTAGCGGGATTTGGGCGGGCGGGGAGCTGTTTTTT. As protein: CASSQDTSSGIWAGGELFF.